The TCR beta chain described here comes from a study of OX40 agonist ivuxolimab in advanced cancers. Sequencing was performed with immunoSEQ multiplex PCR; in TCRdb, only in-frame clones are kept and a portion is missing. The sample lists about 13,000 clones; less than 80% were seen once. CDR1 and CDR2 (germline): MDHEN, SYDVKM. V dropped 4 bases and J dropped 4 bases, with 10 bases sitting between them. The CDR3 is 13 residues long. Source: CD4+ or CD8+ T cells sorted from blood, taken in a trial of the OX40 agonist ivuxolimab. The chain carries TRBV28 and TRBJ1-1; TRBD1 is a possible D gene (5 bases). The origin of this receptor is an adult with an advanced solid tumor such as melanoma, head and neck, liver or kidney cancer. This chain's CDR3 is CASSSPRVTEAFF. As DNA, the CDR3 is TGTGCCAGCAGTTCCCCCAGGGTCACTGAAGCTTTCTTT.